The clone carrying this T cell receptor beta chain occurred many times. The data were obtained in a study of T-cell reconstitution after alpha-beta-depleted transplantation in children. As it was prepared, the TCRbeta library received unique molecular identifiers. TCRdb redid the calling of the PCR reads with MiXCR, one entry per CDR3 protein. The sample shows around 680,000 distinct CDR3 sequences, approximately 15% of them seen only once. This CDR3 comprises 15 residues. The V end lost 2 bases, the J end lost 2 bases, and 10 bases lay between the germline ends. The germline V gene encodes CDR1 SGHRS and CDR2 YFSETQ.

Source: PBMCs from the stem cell graft donor, taken from the stem cell graft. This TCR came from a human donor who donated a stem cell graft to a child with acute myeloid leukemia. The rearrangement joins TRBV5-1 to TRBJ2-2, with D perhaps given as TRBD1 or TRBD2 (5 bases each). The CDR3 reads CASSFGASNTGELFF. The CDR3 nucleotides read TGCGCCAGCAGCTTCGGGGCTAGCAACACCGGGGAGCTGTTTTTT.